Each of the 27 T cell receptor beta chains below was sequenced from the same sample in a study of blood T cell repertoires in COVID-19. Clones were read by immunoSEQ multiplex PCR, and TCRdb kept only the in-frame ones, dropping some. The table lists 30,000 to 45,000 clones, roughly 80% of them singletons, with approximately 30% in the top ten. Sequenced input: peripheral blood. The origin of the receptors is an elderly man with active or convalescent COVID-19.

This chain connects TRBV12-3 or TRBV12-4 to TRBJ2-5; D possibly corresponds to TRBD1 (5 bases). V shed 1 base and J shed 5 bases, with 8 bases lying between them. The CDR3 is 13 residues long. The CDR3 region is CASSLGGSETQYF. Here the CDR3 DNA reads TGTGCCAGCAGTTTAGGGGGCTCGGAGACCCAGTACTTC.

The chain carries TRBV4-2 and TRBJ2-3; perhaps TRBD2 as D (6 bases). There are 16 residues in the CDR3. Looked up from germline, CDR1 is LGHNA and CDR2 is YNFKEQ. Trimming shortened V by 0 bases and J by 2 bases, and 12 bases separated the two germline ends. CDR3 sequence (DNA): TGTGCCAGCAGCCAAGACCGGGGGAGTCCCACAGATACGCAGTATTTT. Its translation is CASSQDRGSPTDTQYF.

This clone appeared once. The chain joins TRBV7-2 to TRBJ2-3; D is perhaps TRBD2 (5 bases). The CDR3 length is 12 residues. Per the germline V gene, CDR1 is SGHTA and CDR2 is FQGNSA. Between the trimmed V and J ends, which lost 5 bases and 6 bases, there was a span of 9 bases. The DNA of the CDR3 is TGTGCCAGCAGCCTAACGGGGGATACGCAGTATTTT. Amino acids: CASSLTGDTQYF.

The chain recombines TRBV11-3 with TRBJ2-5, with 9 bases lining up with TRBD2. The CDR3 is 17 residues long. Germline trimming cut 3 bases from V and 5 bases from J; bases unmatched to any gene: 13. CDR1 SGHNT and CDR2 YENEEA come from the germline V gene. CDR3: CASSFTPSAGGRETQYF. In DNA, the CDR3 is TGTGCCAGCAGCTTTACCCCGTCTGCGGGGGGGCGGGAGACCCAGTACTTC.

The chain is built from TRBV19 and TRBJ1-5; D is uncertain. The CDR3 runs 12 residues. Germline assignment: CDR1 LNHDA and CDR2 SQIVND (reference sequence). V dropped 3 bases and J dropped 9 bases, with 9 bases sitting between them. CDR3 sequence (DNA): TGTGCCAGTAGTATTAGCGCCGGGCCCCAGCATTTT. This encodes CASSISAGPQHF. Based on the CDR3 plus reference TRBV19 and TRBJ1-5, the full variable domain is DGGITQSPKYLFRKEGQNVTLSCEQNLNHDAMYWYRQDPGQGLRLIYYSQIVNDFQKGDIAEGYSVSREKKESFPLTVTSAQKNPTAFYLCASSISAGPQHFGDGTRLSIL.

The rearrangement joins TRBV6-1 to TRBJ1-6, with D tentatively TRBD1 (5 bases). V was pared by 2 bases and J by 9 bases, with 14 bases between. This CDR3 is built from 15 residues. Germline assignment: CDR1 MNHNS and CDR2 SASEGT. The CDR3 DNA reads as TGTGCCAGCAGTGAAACCCGGGGGTTTACTTCACCCCTCCACTTT. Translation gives CASSETRGFTSPLHF.

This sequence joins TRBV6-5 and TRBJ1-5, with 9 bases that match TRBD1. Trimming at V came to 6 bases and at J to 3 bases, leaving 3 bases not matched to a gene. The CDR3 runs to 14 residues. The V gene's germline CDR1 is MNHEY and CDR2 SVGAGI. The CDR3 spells CASRQGANNQPQHF. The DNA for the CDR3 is TGTGCCAGCAGACAGGGGGCTAACAATCAGCCCCAGCATTTT.

CDR3 sequence: CASSLGQKETQYF. In DNA form, the CDR3 reads TGTGCCAGCAGCTTAGGACAGAAAGAGACCCAGTACTTC. V usage is TRBV7-9 and J usage is TRBJ2-5, with D possibly TRBD1 on 5 matching bases. The germline V gene encodes CDR1 SEHNR and CDR2 FQNEAQ (reference sequence). V dropped 1 base and J dropped 3 bases, with 6 bases sitting between them. The CDR3 length is 13 residues.

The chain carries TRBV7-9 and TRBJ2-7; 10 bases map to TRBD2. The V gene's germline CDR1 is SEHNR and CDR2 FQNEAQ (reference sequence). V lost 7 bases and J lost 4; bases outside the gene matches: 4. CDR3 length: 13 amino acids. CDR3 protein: CASTPGLAYEQYF. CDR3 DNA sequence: TGTGCCAGCACCCCGGGACTAGCGTACGAGCAGTACTTC.

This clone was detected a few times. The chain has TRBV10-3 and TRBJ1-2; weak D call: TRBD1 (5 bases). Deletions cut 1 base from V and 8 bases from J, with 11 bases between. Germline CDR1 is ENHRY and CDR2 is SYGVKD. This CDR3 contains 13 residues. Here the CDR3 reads CAISELGATGYTF. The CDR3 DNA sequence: TGTGCCATCAGTGAGTTAGGGGCGACAGGCTACACCTTC.

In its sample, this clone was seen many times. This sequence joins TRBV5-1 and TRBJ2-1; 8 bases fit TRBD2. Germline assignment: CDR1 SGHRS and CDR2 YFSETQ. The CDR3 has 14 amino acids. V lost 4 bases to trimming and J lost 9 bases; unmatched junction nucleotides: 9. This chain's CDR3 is CASSHAGGEVEQFF. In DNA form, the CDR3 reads TGCGCCAGCAGCCATGCCGGGGGGGAAGTTGAGCAGTTCTTC.

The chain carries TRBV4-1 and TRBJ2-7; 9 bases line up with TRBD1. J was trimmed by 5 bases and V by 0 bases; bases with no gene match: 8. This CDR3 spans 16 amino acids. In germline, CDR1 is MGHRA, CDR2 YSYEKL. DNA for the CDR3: TGCGCCAGCAGCCAAGAGGACCGGGACAGGGACGACGAGCAGTACTTC. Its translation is CASSQEDRDRDDEQYF.

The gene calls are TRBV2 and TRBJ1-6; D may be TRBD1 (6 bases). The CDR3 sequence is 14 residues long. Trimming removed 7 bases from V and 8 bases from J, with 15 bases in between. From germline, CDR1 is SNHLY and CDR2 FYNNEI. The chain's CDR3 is CASTRGRAYSPLHF. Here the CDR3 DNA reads TGTGCCAGCACTAGGGGGAGGGCGTATTCACCCCTCCACTTT.

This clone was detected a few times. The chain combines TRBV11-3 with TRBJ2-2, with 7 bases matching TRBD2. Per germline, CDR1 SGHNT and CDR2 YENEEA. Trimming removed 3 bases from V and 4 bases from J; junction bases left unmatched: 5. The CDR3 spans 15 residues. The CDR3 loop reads CASSFSSGATGELFF. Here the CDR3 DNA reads TGTGCCAGCAGCTTTTCTAGCGGAGCCACCGGGGAGCTGTTTTTT.

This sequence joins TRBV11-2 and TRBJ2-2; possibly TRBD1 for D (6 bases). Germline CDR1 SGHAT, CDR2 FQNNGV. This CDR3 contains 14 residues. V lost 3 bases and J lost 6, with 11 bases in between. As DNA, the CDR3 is TGTGCCAGCAGCTTGGGAAACAGGGCCGGGGAGCTGTTTTTT. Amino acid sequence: CASSLGNRAGELFF. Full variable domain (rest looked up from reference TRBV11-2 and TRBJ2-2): EAGVAQSPRYKIIEKRQSVAFWCNPISGHATLYWYQQILGQGPKLLIQFQNNGVVDDSQLPKDRFSAERLKGVDSTLKIQPAKLEDSAVYLCASSLGNRAGELFFGEGSRLTVL.

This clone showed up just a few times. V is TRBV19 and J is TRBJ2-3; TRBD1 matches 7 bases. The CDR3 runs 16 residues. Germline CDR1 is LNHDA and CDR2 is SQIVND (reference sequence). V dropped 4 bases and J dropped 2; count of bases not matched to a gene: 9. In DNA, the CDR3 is TGTGCCAGTAGTACCCCCGGGACAGATATCACAGATACGCAGTATTTT. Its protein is CASSTPGTDITDTQYF.

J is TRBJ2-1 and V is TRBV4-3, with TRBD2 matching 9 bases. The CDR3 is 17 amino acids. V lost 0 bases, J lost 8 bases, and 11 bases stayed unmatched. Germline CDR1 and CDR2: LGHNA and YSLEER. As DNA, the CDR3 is TGCGCCAGCAGCCAAGATCTAGTAGGGACTAGCTCGCATGAGCAGTTCTTC. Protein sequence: CASSQDLVGTSSHEQFF.

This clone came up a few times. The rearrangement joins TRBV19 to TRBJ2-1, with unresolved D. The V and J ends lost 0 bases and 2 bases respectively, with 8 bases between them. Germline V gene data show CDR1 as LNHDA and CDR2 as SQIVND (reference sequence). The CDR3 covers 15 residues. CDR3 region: CASSIDQGAYNEQFF. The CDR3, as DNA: TGTGCCAGTAGTATAGATCAAGGAGCCTACAATGAGCAGTTCTTC.

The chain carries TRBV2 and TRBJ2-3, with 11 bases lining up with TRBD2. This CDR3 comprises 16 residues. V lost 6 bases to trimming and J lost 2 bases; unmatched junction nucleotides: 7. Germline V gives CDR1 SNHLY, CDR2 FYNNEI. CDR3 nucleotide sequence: TGTGCCAGCAGCCCCGGGACTAGCGGTGACACAGATACGCAGTATTTT. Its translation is CASSPGTSGDTDTQYF.

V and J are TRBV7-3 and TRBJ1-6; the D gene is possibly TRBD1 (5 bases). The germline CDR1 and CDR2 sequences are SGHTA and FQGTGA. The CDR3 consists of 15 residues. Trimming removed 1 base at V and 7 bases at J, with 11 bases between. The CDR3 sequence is CASSLSGTANSPLHF. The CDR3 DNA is TGTGCCAGCAGCTTAAGCGGGACTGCAAATTCACCCCTCCACTTT. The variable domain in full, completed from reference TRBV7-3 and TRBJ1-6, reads GAGVSQTPSNKVTEKGKYVELRCDPISGHTALYWYRQSLGQGPEFLIYFQGTGAADDSGLPNDRFFAVRPEGSVSTLKIQRTERGDSAVYLCASSLSGTANSPLHFGNGTRLTVT.

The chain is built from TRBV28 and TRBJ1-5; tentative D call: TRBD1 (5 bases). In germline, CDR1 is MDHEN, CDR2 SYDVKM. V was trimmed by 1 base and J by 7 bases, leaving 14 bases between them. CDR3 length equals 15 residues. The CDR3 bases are TGTGCCAGCAGTTTATTATCAGGGTTTGAGCAGCCCCAGCATTTT. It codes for CASSLLSGFEQPQHF.

This chain's CDR3 is CASSPGQGGTEAFF. CDR3 nucleotides: TGTGCCAGCTCACCGGGACAGGGCGGCACTGAAGCTTTCTTT. The chain joins TRBV18 to TRBJ1-1; 9 bases are shared with TRBD1. V lost 3 bases, J lost 4 bases, and 3 bases stayed unmatched. Looked up from germline, CDR1 is KGHSH and CDR2 is LQKENI. This CDR3 is built from 14 residues.

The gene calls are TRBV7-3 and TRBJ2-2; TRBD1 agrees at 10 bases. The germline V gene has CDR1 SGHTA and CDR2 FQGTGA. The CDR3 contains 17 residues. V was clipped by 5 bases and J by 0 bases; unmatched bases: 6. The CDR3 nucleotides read TGTGCCAGCAGCCCACGGACAGGGGGTCCGAACACCGGGGAGCTGTTTTTT. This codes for CASSPRTGGPNTGELFF.

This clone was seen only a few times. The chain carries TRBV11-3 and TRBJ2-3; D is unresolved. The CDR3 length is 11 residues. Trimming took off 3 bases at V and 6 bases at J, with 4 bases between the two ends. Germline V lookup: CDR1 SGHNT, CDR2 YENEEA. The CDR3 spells CASSLSDTQYF. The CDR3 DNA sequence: TGTGCCAGCAGCTTGAGTGATACGCAGTATTTT.

The CDR3 loop reads CAIRGTGDSYEQYF. As DNA, the CDR3 is TGTGCCATCAGAGGGACAGGGGACTCCTACGAGCAGTACTTC. The chain employs TRBV10-3 and TRBJ2-7, with 10 bases identical to TRBD1. With 6 bases clipped from V and 0 bases from J, the junction kept 2 bases outside the gene matches. This CDR3 region has 14 residues. CDR1 is ENHRY, CDR2 SYGVKD, per germline.

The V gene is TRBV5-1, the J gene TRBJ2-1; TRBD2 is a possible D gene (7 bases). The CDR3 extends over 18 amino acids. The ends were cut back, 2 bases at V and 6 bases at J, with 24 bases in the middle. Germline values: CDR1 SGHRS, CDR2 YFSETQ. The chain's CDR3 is CASSLMPARGGGGNEQFF. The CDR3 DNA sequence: TGCGCCAGCAGCTTAATGCCCGCCAGAGGGGGGGGAGGCAATGAGCAGTTCTTC.

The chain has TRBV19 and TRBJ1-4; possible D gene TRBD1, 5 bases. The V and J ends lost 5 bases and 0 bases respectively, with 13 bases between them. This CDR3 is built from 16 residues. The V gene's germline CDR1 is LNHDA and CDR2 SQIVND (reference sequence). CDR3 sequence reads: CASSQNRQTTNEKLFF. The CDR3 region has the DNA TGTGCCAGTAGTCAAAATCGACAGACAACTAATGAAAAACTGTTTTTT.